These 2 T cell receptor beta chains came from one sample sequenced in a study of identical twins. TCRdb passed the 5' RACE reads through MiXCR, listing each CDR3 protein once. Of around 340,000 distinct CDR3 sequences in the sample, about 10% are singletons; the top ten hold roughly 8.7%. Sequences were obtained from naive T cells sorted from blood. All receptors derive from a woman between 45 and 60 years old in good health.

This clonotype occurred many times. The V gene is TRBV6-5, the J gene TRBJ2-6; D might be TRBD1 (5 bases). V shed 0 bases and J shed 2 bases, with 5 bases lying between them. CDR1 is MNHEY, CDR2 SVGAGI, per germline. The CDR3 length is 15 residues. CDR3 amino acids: CASSYSGAGANVLTF. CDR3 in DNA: TGTGCCAGCAGTTACTCAGGGGCTGGGGCCAACGTCCTGACTTTC.

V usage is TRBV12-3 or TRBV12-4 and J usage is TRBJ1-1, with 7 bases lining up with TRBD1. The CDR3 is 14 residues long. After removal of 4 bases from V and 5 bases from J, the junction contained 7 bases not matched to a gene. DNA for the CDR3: TGTGCCAGCAGTTCGACAGGGCGGATGACTGAAGCTTTCTTT. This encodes CASSSTGRMTEAFF.